The following is a T cell receptor (beta chain) sequence with its context. These data are taken from a study of immune characterization of retroperitoneal liposarcoma. Each CDR3 protein gets one entry after TCRdb re-called the PCR reads with MiXCR. Altogether fewer than 2,500 distinct CDR3 sequences are present, around 50% being singletons, with the ten largest covering roughly 53%. The ends lost 1 base at V and 4 bases at J; junction bases unmatched: 4. The germline CDR1 and CDR2 sequences are SGHVS and FQNEAQ. The CDR3 contains 15 residues. The clonotype was recovered from a female donor with retroperitoneal liposarcoma. The rearrangement joins TRBV7-8 to TRBJ1-3; 7 positions match TRBD1. Sequencing was done on a sample of tumor tissue. The CDR3 DNA follows: TGTGCCAGCAGCTTAGACGGGGACAGAGGAAACACCATATATTTT. It encodes CASSLDGDRGNTIYF.